The clone carrying this T cell receptor beta chain was detected once. This record belongs to a study of blood T cells in healthy people across ages. Trimming removed 5 bases from V and 3 bases from J, with 14 bases in between. The CDR3 covers 15 residues. CDR1 is LNHNV, CDR2 YYDKDF, per germline (reference sequence). PBMCs were isolated at a quantity of at least 7 million per sample. It was with a sample-barcoded 5' primer and a J-beta primer mix that a second PCR of about 7 to 12 cycles was run. TCRdb called the 5' RACE reads again in MiXCR, with one record for every CDR3 protein. The profile covers a few hundred thousand distinct CDR3 sequences, with over 45% appearing a single time and 50% to 65% taken by the ten largest.

The source is a man aged 60-69 years in good health. V and J are TRBV15 and TRBJ1-5, with D unclear. The sample comprised blood. The DNA for the CDR3 is TGTGCCACCAGCCTAACGGGGATGGACAATCAGCCCCAGCATTTT. Amino acid sequence: CATSLTGMDNQPQHF.